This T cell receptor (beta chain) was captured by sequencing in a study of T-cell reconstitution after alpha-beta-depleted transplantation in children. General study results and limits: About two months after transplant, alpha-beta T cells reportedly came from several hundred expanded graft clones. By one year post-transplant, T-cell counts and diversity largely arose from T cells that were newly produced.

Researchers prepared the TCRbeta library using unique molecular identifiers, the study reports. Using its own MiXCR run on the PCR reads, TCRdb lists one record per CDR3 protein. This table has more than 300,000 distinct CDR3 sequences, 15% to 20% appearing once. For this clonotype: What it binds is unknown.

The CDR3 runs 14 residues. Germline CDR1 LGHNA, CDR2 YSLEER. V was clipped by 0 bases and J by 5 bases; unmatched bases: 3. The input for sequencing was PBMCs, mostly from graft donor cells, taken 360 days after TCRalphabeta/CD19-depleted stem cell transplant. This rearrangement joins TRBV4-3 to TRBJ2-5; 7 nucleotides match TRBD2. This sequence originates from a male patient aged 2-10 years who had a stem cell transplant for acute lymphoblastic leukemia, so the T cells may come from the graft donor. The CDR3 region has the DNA TGCGCCAGCAGCCAAGAACTAGCGTCGGAGACCCAGTACTTC. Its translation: CASSQELASETQYF.